This record concerns one TCR beta chain sequence. Its antigen is still unknown. Base quality data are lacking; no much larger clone is found one base away. cDNA synthesis used template-switch 5'RACE with a primer carrying a 10-nucleotide random unique molecular identifier tagging each TCR transcript. Every sequencing run yielded over 180 million TCR-beta sequences covering 15-18 subjects. Total RNA was extracted with the RNeasy kit. TCR-beta VDJ regions were amplified with primers for the TCR constant region and the 5'RACE anchor, using the KAPA Real-time Library Amplification kit. A first PCR added sample indexes and Illumina adaptors, after which a second PCR increased the library yield. After Ampure bead purification, the TCR product of roughly 650 bp was size-selected on a 2% E-gel SizeSelection system. Before pooling, library quality was assessed on a Bioanalyzer, concentration was determined with Qubit, and library quantification was performed with the Kapa Library Quantification kit. An Illumina HiSeq 2500 was used to sequence the libraries paired-end at 2 x 150 bp. To increase sequence diversity, roughly 25-31% phiX was spiked into each library pool. Per the authors' processing: Quality-filtered reads were processed with the UMI-based MiGEC pipeline, and over 85% of raw TCR sequences were removed by the MiGEC pipeline during error correction. IMGT germline references were used for aligning VDJ genes, and each clonotype was defined as a unique CDR3 amino acid sequence together with its V-J genes. Clonal expansion, Shannon diversity, and CDR3 relatedness (CalcPairwiseDistances, ClusterSamples) were evaluated with VDJtools, and phylogenetic trees were built with CLCbio workbench. A clone was classed as expanded if it had 8 or more unique UMIs, a cutoff based on coefficient-of-variation modelling across technical triplicates. Through fastp at Q25 and MiXCR, TCRdb rebuilt clones from the public reads, retaining in-frame beta chains. Every CDR3 protein is listed once, alongside the most common genes and DNA of its rows. The V and J calls were determined by TCRdb, not by the authors. The sample has 55,000 to 70,000 distinct CDR3 sequences on record, roughly 3.9% of them singletons. Jointly, the top ten make up roughly 1.4% of the sample.

The data originate from a study of neurological immune-mediated disorders (dated by TCRdb to between 2018 and 2021). Describing the broader study: Among the 35 or so multiple sclerosis patients, approximately 30 had relapsing-remitting MS and 3 had secondary progressive MS. The 95 to 110 TCR-beta libraries covered PBMC samples along with longitudinal samples, technical triplicates, and paired sorted CD4+ and CD8+ T-cell subsets. Peripheral blood TCR-beta repertoires from patients with HTLV-I-associated myelopathy (HAM/TSP), patients with multiple sclerosis, and healthy controls were compared in the study using UMI-based sequencing. The cohort was made up of 68 subjects, consisting of around 14 HAM/TSP patients, 34 multiple sclerosis patients and around 20 healthy controls.

Summary of the overall study and its limitations: The MS cluster showed no association with clinical or MRI features, and the authors stated that larger cohorts are needed. TCR clonal expansion was greatest in HAM/TSP patients and smallest in MS patients, who ranked below even healthy controls. Expanded clones from different subjects shared no identical CDR3 amino acid sequences, which suggests that TCR-beta repertoires were private in all groups. In a phylogenetic analysis, the repertoires of 18 out of 34 MS patients fell into a single cluster of related CDR3 sequences, pointing to a possible signature at the repertoire level.

Libraries from unsorted PBMCs were made from 2 million PBMCs kept in RNAlater at -80 degrees C until RNA extraction. Multiple sclerosis patients were enrolled in a US clinical protocol evaluating disease progression by magnetic resonance imaging. Peripheral blood was subjected to Ficoll-Hypaque density gradient centrifugation to isolate PBMCs, which were then cryopreserved in liquid nitrogen. This TCR was recovered from a man aged 25 to 40 with multiple sclerosis. Sequenced: PBMCs.

DNA sequence: TGTGCCAGCAACCCAGGCGGAGCGGGGGCGCAAGAGACCCAGTACTTC. It specifies CASNPGGAGAQETQYF. The rearrangement joined TRBV14 to TRBJ2-5, and TRBD2 aligns with 8 junction nucleotides. From the cysteine through the phenylalanine, the CDR3 covers 16 amino acids. Left in the record is the CDR3 DNA by itself, 48 bases read in frame from the first base. V and J are trimmed by 7 bases and 2 bases, and the gene matches miss 12 bases of the junction. CDR1 and CDR2, per the germline V gene, are SGHDN and FVKESK.